The T cell receptor (beta chain) under discussion was sequenced for a study of high-grade serous ovarian cancer treatment subgroups. Study context: Samples averaged 14,192 reads and around 7,600 unique TCR beta rearrangements. Study findings and constraints: Tumors within one patient showed repertoire similarity of 0.11 to 0.79. Repertoire analysis covered CDR3 alone, not CDR1 or CDR2.

On this clone: The antigen is unknown.

Some clones are missing from TCRdb's copy, which holds only in-frame ones; the method was immunoSEQ multiplex PCR. Here the sample spans more than 35,000 clones, roughly three quarters being singletons. The tumor samples were collected prior to definitive surgery or chemotherapy. This CDR3 is 14 amino acids long. Trimming removed 2 bases at V and 5 bases at J, with 11 bases between. CDR1 is ENHRY and CDR2 is SYGVKD in the germline V gene. V is TRBV10-3 and J is TRBJ2-3; D call uncertain. This sequence was found in a human donor with high-grade serous ovarian cancer. Sequenced material: tumor tissue. The CDR3 region is CAISEPGLGDTQYF. As DNA, the CDR3 is TGTGCCATCAGTGAGCCCGGGTTGGGAGATACGCAGTATTTT.